These 18 T cell receptor beta chains originate from one sample sequenced in a study of blood T cells in healthy people across ages. The authors ran a second PCR of 7 to 11 cycles using a sample-barcoded 5' primer and a J-beta primer mix. Each CDR3 protein gets one entry after TCRdb re-called the 5' RACE reads with MiXCR. The repertoire consists of 800,000 or so distinct CDR3 sequences, with 25% occurring once and the leading ten covering under 4.5%. This sample was also put to use in a study of T cells of mothers and their children.

Source material: blood. These receptors were collected from a boy between 10 and 17 years old in good health.

The chain carries TRBV7-6 and TRBJ2-1; 16 bases map to TRBD2. J lost 4 bases, V lost 2 bases, and 8 bases had no gene match. Germline V CDR1 and CDR2: SGHVS, FNYEAQ. The CDR3 spans 19 residues. CDR3: CASSLPGTSGRENYNEQFF. Written as DNA, the CDR3 is TGTGCCAGCAGCTTACCCGGGACTAGCGGGAGGGAGAATTACAATGAGCAGTTCTTC.

The J gene is TRBJ1-1, the V gene TRBV5-1; a possible D gene is TRBD1 (5 bases). Germline V gene lookup returns CDR1 SGHRS and CDR2 YFSETQ. The CDR3 has 13 amino acids. The V end was cut by 1 base, the J end by 4 bases, with 8 bases between. The CDR3 DNA reads TGCGCCAGCAGCTTGCTGACAGCCACTGAAGCTTTCTTT. Translating gives CASSLLTATEAFF.

V usage is TRBV3-1 and J usage is TRBJ1-5, with 7 bases aligning to TRBD1. Trimming cost V 3 bases and J 5 bases; bases outside gene matches: 4. Germline values: CDR1 LGHDT, CDR2 YNNKEL (reference sequence). The length of the CDR3 is 14 residues. Written as DNA, the CDR3 is TGTGCCAGCAGCCAGGCAGGGGGAGATCAGCCCCAGCATTTT. It is translated as CASSQAGGDQPQHF. Variable domain in full (rest from reference TRBV3-1 and TRBJ1-5): DTAVSQTPKYLVTQMGNDKSIKCEQNLGHDTMYWYKQDSKKFLKIMFSYNNKELIINETVPNRFSPKSPDKAHLNLHINSLELGDSAVYFCASSQAGGDQPQHFGDGTRLSIL.

A word on this clonotype: The germline gene is not matched at one end of the junction; a read error may be the cause. This rearrangement joins TRBV7-7 to TRBJ1-4, with 7 bases that match TRBD1. The CDR3 runs to 15 residues. CDR1 and CDR2 from the germline V gene are SSHAT and FNYEAQ (reference sequence). The chain's CDR3 is CASSLSGGGDEKLFF. Here the CDR3 DNA reads TGTGCTAGCAGCTTATCAGGGGGAGGGGATGAAAAACTGTTTTTT.

The chain combines TRBV7-2 with TRBJ2-1, with 9 nucleotides matching TRBD2. TRBJ2-5 matches the DNA end more closely, so the J call is doubtful. The CDR3 totals 19 residues. Germline assignment: CDR1 SGHTA and CDR2 FQGNSA. CDR3 nucleotide sequence: TGTGCCAGCAGCTTAAGTGATTGGTCCGGGCTAGCGGGAAGGGGGACCCAGTACTTC. This gives the protein CASSLSDWSGLAGRGTQYF.

This clonotype turned up a few times. The chain is built from TRBV7-9 and TRBJ2-1, with D possibly matching TRBD1 (6 bases). The DNA end lines up better with TRBJ2-7; the J call may be wrong. Germline values: CDR1 SEHNR, CDR2 FQNEAQ (reference sequence). This CDR3 comprises 15 residues. Here the CDR3 reads CASSTHRDNFYEQYF. The CDR3 nucleotides are TGTGCCAGCAGCACGCACCGGGACAACTTCTACGAGCAGTACTTC.

Only a few counts were recorded for this clonotype. The CDR3 sequence: CASSQEGPATNEKLFF. CDR3 sequence (DNA): TGCGCCAGCAGCCAAGAGGGGCCAGCAACTAATGAAAAACTGTTTTTT. The chain combines TRBV4-3 with TRBJ1-4, with D perhaps matching TRBD1 (5 bases). This CDR3 is 16 amino acids long. Trimming removed 0 bases at V and 0 bases at J, with 8 bases between. The germline V gene encodes CDR1 LGHNA and CDR2 YSLEER.

This clonotype came up a few times. One junction end does not reproduce the germline sequence, and a read error may be involved. This chain connects TRBV6-1 to TRBJ2-7, with D unclear. The DNA end is more similar to TRBJ2-1, so the J call may be wrong. The germline V gene encodes CDR1 MNHNS and CDR2 SASEGT. The CDR3 is made up of 15 amino acids. The CDR3: CARSARRTENNEQFF. Here the CDR3 DNA reads TGTGCCCGCAGTGCGCGCCGGACGGAGAACAATGAGCAGTTCTTC.

The chain employs TRBV11-2 and TRBJ2-5, with D hard to call. The J call may be in error: the DNA end matches TRBJ2-1 better. The CDR3 has 14 amino acids. The germline gives CDR1 SGHAT, CDR2 FQNNGV. The CDR3 region is CASSPPGRGNEQFF. The CDR3 DNA follows: TGTGCCAGCAGCCCTCCCGGGCGAGGTAATGAGCAGTTCTTC.

In its sample, this clonotype was seen many times. This sequence joins TRBV12-3 or TRBV12-4 and TRBJ2-2, with 11 positions matching TRBD2. The CDR3 sequence is 15 residues long. The trim removed 6 bases at V and 6 bases at J, leaving 6 bases unmatched. The CDR3 nucleotides read TGTGCCAGCAGGATAGCGGGGGGGCGGTCCGGGGAGCTGTTTTTT. Amino acids: CASRIAGGRSGELFF.

V is TRBV13 and J is TRBJ2-7, with a possible D match to TRBD2 (6 bases). The CDR3 covers 14 residues. Trimming pared 5 bases from V and 2 bases from J, leaving 13 bases between. Germline V lookup: CDR1 PRHDT, CDR2 FYEKMQ (reference sequence). CDR3: CASSIRSGAYEQYF. The CDR3 DNA is TGTGCCAGCAGCATACGCTCGGGGGCCTACGAGCAGTACTTC.

The rearrangement uses TRBV29-1 and TRBJ2-1; D is tentatively TRBD1 or TRBD2 (5 bases each). The V gene lost 6 bases and the J gene lost 8 bases, with 20 bases spanning the gap. The V gene's germline CDR1 is SQVTM and CDR2 ANQGSEA. The CDR3 extends over 14 amino acids. The CDR3 bases are TGCAGCGTCGTAGGGGCCGGGATTGGCGATGAGCAGTTCTTC. Translating it yields CSVVGAGIGDEQFF.

The genes are TRBV20-1 and TRBJ2-5; 8 positions match TRBD2. This CDR3 has 13 amino acids. The germline V gene has CDR1 DFQATT and CDR2 SNEGSKA (reference sequence). The J segment lost 4 bases and the V segment lost 3 bases, leaving 4 bases of the junction unmatched. DNA of the CDR3: TGCAGTGCTAGGGGGCTAGCGGGAGAGACCCAGTACTTC. Amino acid sequence: CSARGLAGETQYF.

This clonotype appeared a few times. The chain has TRBV5-6 and TRBJ1-6; 9 positions match TRBD1. The germline CDR1 and CDR2 sequences are SGHDT and YYEEEE. CDR3 size: 15 residues. J lost 9 bases, V lost 4 bases, and 8 bases had no gene match. CDR3 in DNA: TGTGCCAGCAGCGGGGGACAGGGTCGGAGTTCACCCCTCCACTTT. It specifies CASSGGQGRSSPLHF.

The V call is TRBV4-3, the J call TRBJ1-4; unclear D gene. The CDR3 sequence is 17 residues long. V shed 0 bases and J shed 0 bases, with 11 bases lying between them. Germline V gene sequence: CDR1 LGHNA, CDR2 YSLEER. The CDR3 region is CASSQDLRGTTNEKLFF. As DNA, the CDR3 is TGCGCCAGCAGCCAAGATCTTCGAGGAACAACTAATGAAAAACTGTTTTTT.

This chain joins TRBV7-9 and TRBJ2-5, with D maybe TRBD1 (6 bases). The ends were cut back, 2 bases at V and 1 base at J, with 11 bases in the middle. Germline V lookup: CDR1 SEHNR, CDR2 FQNEAQ (reference sequence). The CDR3 contains 15 residues. CDR3 loop: CASSLTDSTQETQYF. The CDR3 bases are TGTGCCAGCAGCTTAACGGACAGCACCCAAGAGACCCAGTACTTC.

The rearrangement joins TRBV7-8 to TRBJ1-1; 7 bases agree with TRBD1. Germline values: CDR1 SGHVS, CDR2 FQNEAQ. V trimming: 5 bases; J trimming: 4 bases; junction bases outside the gene matches: 7. The length of the CDR3 is 14 residues. The CDR3 region has the DNA TGTGCCAGCAGCACTCGGGAGGGGGCCACTGAAGCTTTCTTT. Translation: CASSTREGATEAFF.

The CDR3 is CATRTLAGDTQYF. CDR3 nucleotides: TGTGCCACCAGGACACTAGCGGGCGATACGCAGTATTTT. The V call is TRBV15, the J call TRBJ2-3; 9 positions agree with TRBD2. The germline gives CDR1 LNHNV, CDR2 YYDKDF (reference sequence). Trimming removed 6 bases from V and 6 bases from J; junction bases left unmatched: 4. The CDR3 extends over 13 amino acids. The complete variable domain, with remaining parts taken from reference TRBV15 and TRBJ2-3, reads DAMVIQNPRYQVTQFGKPVTLSCSQTLNHNVMYWYQQKSSQAPKLLFHYYDKDFNNEADTPDNFQSRRPNTSFCFLDIRSPGLGDTAMYLCATRTLAGDTQYFGPGTRLTVL.